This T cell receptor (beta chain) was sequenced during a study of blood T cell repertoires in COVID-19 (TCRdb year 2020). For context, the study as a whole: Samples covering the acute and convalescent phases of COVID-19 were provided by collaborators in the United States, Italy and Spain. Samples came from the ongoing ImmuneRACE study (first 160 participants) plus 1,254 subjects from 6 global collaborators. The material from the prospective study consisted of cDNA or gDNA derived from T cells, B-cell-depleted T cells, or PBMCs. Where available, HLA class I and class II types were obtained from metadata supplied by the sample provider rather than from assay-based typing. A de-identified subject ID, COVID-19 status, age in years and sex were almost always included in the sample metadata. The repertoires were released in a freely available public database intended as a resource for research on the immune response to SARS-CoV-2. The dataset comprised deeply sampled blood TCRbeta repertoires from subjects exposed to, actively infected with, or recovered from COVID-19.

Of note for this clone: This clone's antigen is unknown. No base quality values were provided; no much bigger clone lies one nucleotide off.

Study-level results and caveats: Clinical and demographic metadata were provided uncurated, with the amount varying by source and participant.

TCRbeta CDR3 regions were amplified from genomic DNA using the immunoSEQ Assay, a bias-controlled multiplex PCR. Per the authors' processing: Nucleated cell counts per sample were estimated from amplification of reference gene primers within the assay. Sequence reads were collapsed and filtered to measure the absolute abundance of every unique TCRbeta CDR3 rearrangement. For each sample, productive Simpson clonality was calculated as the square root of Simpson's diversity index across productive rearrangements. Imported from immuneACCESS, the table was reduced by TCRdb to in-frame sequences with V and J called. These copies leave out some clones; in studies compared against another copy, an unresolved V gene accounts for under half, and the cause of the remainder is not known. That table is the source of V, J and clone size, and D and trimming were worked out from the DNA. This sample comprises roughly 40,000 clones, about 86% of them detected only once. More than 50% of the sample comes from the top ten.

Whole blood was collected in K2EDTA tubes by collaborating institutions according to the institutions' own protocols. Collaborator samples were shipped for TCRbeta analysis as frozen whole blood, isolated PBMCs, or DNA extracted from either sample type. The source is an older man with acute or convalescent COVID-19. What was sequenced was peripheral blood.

The CDR3 reads as follows: CASSADSQPQHF. DNA sequence: TGTGCCAGCAGTGCAGACAGTCAGCCCCAGCATTTT. Here the chain combines TRBV12-3 or TRBV12-4 and TRBJ1-5, with TRBD1 tentatively as D gene (5 bases match). The V and J ends are trimmed by 5 bases and 6 bases, leaving 8 bases between them. From the cysteine up to the phenylalanine, the CDR3 has a length of 12 residues. Of all the DNA, just the CDR3 is kept, 36 bases in frame from base 1.